The clone carrying this TCR beta chain was seen ten or more times. The antigen is not known. The data were taken from a study of T cells in Graves' hyperthyroidism and ophthalmopathy. The study's findings and limits: Expanded thyroid clonotypes (above 0.001) were mostly also found in blood.

CDR3 length: 17 residues. V gave up 4 bases and J gave up 1 base; unmatched junction bases: 8. CDR1 and CDR2 (germline): MDHEN, SYDVKM. Researchers took RNA transcripts and amplified the TCR beta CDR3 regions from them. HTBI primers were used for first-round RT-PCR of the TCR CDR3. Via MiXCR, TCRdb re-called the multiplex PCR reads, giving one row per CDR3 protein. Here the sample spans more than 650,000 distinct CDR3 sequences, around 15% being singletons. Diagnoses were made from clinical symptoms, serum measures (thyroxine and TRAb), thyroid ultrasound and orbital computed tomography. This receptor was taken from a woman younger than 35 with Graves' hyperthyroidism. The sequencing input was blood. The chain joins TRBV28 to TRBJ2-5, with 11 bases identical to TRBD2. The DNA for the CDR3 is TGTGCCAGCAGTTCCACTAGCGGGAGTGGGGTCCAAGAGACCCAGTACTTC. Residues: CASSSTSGSGVQETQYF.